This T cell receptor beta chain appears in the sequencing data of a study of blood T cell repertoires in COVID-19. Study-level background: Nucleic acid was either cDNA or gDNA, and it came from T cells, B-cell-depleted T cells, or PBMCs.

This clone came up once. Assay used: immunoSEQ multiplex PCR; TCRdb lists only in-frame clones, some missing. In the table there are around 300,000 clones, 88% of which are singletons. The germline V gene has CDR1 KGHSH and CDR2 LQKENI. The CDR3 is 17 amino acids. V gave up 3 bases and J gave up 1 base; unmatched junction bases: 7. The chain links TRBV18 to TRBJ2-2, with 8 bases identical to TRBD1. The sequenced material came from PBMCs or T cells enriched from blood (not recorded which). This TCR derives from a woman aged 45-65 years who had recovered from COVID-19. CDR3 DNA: TGTGCCAGCTCACCGCCAGGGACAGGTGGGAACACCGGGGAGCTGTTTTTT. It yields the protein CASSPPGTGGNTGELFF.